This TCR beta chain was obtained from a study of cytomegalovirus exposure and HLA in healthy donors. Findings of the study overall: Among the CMV-associated chains, a few were confirmed in vitro as specific for CMV antigens.

A remark on this clone: As yet, its antigen is unknown.

Germline V gives CDR1 GTSNPN, CDR2 SVGIG (reference sequence). V lost 5 bases and J 7 bases, leaving 14 bases between the germline ends. The CDR3 runs 13 residues. TCRdb's copy holds only in-frame clones and misses some; the assay was immunoSEQ multiplex PCR. The sample shows roughly 62,000 clones, roughly 94% of them seen only once. The donors were members of the validation cohort, which comprised 120 subjects and was separate from the first cohort of around 700 subjects. This receptor was taken from a man aged 18 to 30 in good health and CMV-seronegative. V gene TRBV30 combines with J gene TRBJ1-4, with D possibly matching TRBD1 (6 bases). Sequenced material: PBMCs. The CDR3 region has the DNA TGTGCCTGGGAACAGGGATTTGGTGAAAAACTGTTTTTT. This gives the protein CAWEQGFGEKLFF.